This T cell receptor (beta chain) was identified during a study of blood T cell repertoires in COVID-19. At the level of the study: The origin of the acute and convalescent COVID-19 samples was the United States, Italy and Spain. In each case, the material was cDNA or gDNA derived from T cells, B-cell-depleted T cells, or PBMCs.

The authors' processing: The assay estimated nucleated cells by amplifying reference gene primers. Measured with immunoSEQ multiplex PCR; TCRdb has only the in-frame clones, and not every one. Clonal size and the V and J genes are those of that table, whereas D and trimming came from the DNA. The repertoire holds about 330,000 clones, with around 87% as singletons. This receptor was identified in a woman between 50 and 59 years old with active or convalescent COVID-19. The sample comprised peripheral blood.

The CDR3: CAWGDGGEAFF. CDR3 nucleotides: TGTGCCTGGGGGGACGGAGGTGAAGCTTTCTTT. V gene TRBV30 combines with J gene TRBJ1-1; D is perhaps TRBD1 (5 bases). The CDR3 is 11 residues long. The germline CDR1 and CDR2 sequences are GTSNPN and SVGIG (reference sequence). Trimming took off 5 bases at V and 7 bases at J, with 11 bases between the two ends.